The subject of this entry is one T cell receptor beta chain. No antigen is known for it. The record originates from a study of T cell responses to AZD1222 COVID-19 vaccine. The protocol was immunoSEQ multiplex PCR, while the TCRdb copy is restricted to in-frame clones and leaves out a portion. The profile shows about 94,000 clones, about 85% of them singletons. V lost 1 base, J lost 6 bases, and 12 bases lay in between. This CDR3 comprises 15 residues. Germline lookup yields CDR1 MGHRA and CDR2 YSYEKL. Study conclusions and caveats: Dominant CD4 TCR responses targeted spike regions 160-218 and 743-854. Donors were mostly white British, more females; clonal diversity possibly underestimated. Repertoire sampling happened only post peak T cell response.

Second-dose intervals near 4 or 12 weeks were combined. Material: peripheral blood, obtained 28 days after the second AZD1222 dose. V is TRBV4-1 and J is TRBJ2-2; the D is unclear. This clonotype originated in an adult who received the AZD1222 COVID-19 vaccine. CDR3 protein: CASSQVLRVAGELFF. CDR3 nucleotide sequence: TGCGCCAGCAGCCAAGTGTTAAGAGTGGCCGGGGAGCTGTTTTTT.